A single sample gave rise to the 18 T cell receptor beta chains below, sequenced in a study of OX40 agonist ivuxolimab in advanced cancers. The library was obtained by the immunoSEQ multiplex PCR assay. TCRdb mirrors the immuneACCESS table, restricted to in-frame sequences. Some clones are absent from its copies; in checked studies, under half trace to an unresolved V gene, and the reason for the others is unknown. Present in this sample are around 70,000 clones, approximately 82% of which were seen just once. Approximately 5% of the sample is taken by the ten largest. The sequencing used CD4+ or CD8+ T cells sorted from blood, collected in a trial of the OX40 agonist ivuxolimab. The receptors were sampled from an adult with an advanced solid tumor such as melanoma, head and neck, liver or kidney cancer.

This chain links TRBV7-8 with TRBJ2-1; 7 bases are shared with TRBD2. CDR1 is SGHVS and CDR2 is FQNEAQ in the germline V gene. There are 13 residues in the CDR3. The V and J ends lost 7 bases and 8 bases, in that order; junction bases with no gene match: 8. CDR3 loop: CASTLGGSDEQFF. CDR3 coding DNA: TGTGCCAGCACCTTGGGCGGGAGCGATGAGCAGTTCTTC.

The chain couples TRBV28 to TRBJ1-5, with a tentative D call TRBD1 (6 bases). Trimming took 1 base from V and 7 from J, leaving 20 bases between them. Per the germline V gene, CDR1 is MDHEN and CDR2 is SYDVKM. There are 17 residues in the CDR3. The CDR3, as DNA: TGTGCCAGCAGTTTATTGGTCGGGGGCCGGTCCGGGCAGCCCCAGCATTTT. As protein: CASSLLVGGRSGQPQHF.

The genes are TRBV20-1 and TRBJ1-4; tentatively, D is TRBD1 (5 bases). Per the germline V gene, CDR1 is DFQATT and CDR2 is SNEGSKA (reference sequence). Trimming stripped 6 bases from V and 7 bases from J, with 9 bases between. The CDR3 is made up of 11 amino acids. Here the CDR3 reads CSAFTGEKLFF. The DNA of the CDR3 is TGCAGTGCGTTCACAGGTGAAAAACTGTTTTTT.

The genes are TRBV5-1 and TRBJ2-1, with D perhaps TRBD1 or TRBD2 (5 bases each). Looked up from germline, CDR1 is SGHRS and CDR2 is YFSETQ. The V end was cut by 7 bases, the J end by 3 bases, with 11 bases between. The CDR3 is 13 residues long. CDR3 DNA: TGCGCCAGCGGGACGGGAAACTACAATGAGCAGTTCTTC. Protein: CASGTGNYNEQFF. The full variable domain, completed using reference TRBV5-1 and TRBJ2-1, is KAGVTQTPRYLIKTRGQQVTLSCSPISGHRSVSWYQQTPGQGLQFLFEYFSETQRNKGNFPGRFSGRQFSNSRSEMNVSTLELGDSALYLCASGTGNYNEQFFGPGTRLTVL.

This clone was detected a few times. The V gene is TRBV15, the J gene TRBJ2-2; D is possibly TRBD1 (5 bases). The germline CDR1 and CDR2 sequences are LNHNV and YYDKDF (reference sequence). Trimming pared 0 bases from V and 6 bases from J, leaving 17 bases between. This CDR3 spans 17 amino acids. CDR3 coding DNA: TGTGCCACCAGCAGAGATAGGATCTGGGGCGTAGCCGGGGAGCTGTTTTTT. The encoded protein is CATSRDRIWGVAGELFF.

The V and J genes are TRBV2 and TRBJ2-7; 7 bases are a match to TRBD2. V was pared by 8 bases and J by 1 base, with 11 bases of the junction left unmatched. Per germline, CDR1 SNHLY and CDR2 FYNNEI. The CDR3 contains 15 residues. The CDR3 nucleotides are TGTGCCAGCGCCTCCGAAGCGGGGACTTCCTACGAGCAGTACTTC. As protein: CASASEAGTSYEQYF.

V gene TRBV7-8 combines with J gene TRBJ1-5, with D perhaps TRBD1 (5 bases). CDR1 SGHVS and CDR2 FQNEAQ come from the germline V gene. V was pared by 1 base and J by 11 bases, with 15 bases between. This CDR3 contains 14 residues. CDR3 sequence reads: CASSLGGREGAQHF. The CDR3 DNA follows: TGTGCCAGCAGCTTAGGAGGCAGGGAAGGGGCCCAGCATTTT.

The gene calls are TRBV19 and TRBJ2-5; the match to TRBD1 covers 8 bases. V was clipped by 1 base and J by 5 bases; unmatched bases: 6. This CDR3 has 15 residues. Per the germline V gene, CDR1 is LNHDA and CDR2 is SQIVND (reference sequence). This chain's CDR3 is CASSIAGQGQETQYF. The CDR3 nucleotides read TGTGCCAGTAGTATAGCCGGACAGGGACAGGAGACCCAGTACTTC. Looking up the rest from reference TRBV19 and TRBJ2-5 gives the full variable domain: DGGITQSPKYLFRKEGQNVTLSCEQNLNHDAMYWYRQDPGQGLRLIYYSQIVNDFQKGDIAEGYSVSREKKESFPLTVTSAQKNPTAFYLCASSIAGQGQETQYFGPGTRLLVL.

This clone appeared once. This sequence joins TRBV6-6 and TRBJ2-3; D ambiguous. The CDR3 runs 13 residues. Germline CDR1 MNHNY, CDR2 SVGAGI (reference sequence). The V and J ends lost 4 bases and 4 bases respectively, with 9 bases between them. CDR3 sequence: CASSSRLADTQYF. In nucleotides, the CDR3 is TGTGCCAGCAGTTCCCGGCTAGCAGATACGCAGTATTTT.

The CDR3 sequence: CASSKWGQSNQPQHF. Written as DNA, the CDR3 is TGTGCCAGCAGCAAATGGGGACAGAGTAATCAGCCCCAGCATTTT. The chain has TRBV21-1 and TRBJ1-5; the D segment call TRBD1 is taken from the table without a DNA check. TRBV21-1 is reported as a pseudogene. CDR3 size: 15 residues.

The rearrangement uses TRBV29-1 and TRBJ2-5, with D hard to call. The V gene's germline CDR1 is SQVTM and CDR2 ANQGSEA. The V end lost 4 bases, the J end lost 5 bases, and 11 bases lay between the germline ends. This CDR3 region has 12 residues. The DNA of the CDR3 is TGCAGCGTTGGTAATAGTGGGGAGACCCAGTACTTC. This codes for CSVGNSGETQYF.

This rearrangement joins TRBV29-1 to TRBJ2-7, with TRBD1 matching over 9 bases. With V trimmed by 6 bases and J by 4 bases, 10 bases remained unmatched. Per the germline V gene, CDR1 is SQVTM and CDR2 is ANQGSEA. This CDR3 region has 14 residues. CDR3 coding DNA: TGCAGCGTATCCACAGGGGGCGCGGGATACGAGCAGTACTTC. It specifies CSVSTGGAGYEQYF.

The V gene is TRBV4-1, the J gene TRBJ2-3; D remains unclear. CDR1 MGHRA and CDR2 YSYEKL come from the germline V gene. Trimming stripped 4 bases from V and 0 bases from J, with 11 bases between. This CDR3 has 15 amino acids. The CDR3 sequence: CASSRTPTSTDTQYF. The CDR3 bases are TGCGCCAGCAGCCGCACACCTACTAGCACAGATACGCAGTATTTT.

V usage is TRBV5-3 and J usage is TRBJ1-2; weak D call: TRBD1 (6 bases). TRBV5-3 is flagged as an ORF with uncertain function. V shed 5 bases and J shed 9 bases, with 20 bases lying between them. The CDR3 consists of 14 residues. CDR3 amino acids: CARSSTGPGASYTF. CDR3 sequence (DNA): TGTGCCAGAAGTTCCACAGGACCGGGGGCGAGCTACACCTTC.

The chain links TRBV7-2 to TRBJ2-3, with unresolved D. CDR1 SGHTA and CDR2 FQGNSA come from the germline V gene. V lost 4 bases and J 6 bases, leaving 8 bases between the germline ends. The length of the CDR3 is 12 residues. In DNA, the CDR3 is TGTGCCAGCAGCTCCTTTAGGGATACGCAGTATTTT. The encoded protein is CASSSFRDTQYF. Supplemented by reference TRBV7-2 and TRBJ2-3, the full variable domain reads GAGVSQSPSNKVTEKGKDVELRCDPISGHTALYWYRQSLGQGLEFLIYFQGNSAPDKSGLPSDRFSAERTGGSVSTLTIQRTQQEDSAVYLCASSSFRDTQYFGPGTRLTVL.

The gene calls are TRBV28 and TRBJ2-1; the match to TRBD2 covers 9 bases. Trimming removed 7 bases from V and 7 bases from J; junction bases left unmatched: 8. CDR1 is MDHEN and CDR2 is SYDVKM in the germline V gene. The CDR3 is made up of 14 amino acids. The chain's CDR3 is CASMLAGEWNEQFF. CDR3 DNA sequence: TGTGCCAGCATGTTAGCGGGAGAATGGAATGAGCAGTTCTTC.

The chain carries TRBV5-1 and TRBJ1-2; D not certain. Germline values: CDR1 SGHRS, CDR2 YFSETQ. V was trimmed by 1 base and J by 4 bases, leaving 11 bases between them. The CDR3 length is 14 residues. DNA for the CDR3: TGCGCCAGCAGCTTGATGGACGGAGGCTATGGCTACACCTTC. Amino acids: CASSLMDGGYGYTF. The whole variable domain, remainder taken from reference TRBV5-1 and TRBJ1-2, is KAGVTQTPRYLIKTRGQQVTLSCSPISGHRSVSWYQQTPGQGLQFLFEYFSETQRNKGNFPGRFSGRQFSNSRSEMNVSTLELGDSALYLCASSLMDGGYGYTFGSGTRLTVV.

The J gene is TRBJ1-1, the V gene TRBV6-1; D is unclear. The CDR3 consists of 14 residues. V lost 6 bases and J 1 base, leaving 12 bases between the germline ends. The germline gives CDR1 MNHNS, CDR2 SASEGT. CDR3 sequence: CASRRTDQNTEAFF. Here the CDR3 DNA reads TGTGCCAGCAGAAGAACTGACCAGAACACTGAAGCTTTCTTT.